One and the same sample provided the 9 T cell receptor beta chains below, sequenced in a study of response to subunit inactivated influenza vaccine. MiXCR, applied by TCRdb to the RT-PCR reads, yields one record per CDR3 protein. Of about 520,000 distinct CDR3 sequences in the sample, less than 7.5% are singletons; the top ten hold approximately 14%. The source material was PBMCs from blood, sampled 23 months after vaccination. Source of these receptors: a man between 50 and 75 years old who received an inactivated influenza vaccine.

This clonotype has a count of ten or more. This rearrangement joins TRBV28 to TRBJ2-1; D uncertain. The CDR3 spans 11 residues. Germline V gene lookup returns CDR1 MDHEN and CDR2 SYDVKM. V gave up 5 bases and J gave up 8 bases, with 7 bases separating them. The CDR3 loop reads CASSAGDEQFF. CDR3 in DNA: TGTGCCAGCAGTGCTGGGGATGAGCAGTTCTTC. Combining the CDR3 with reference TRBV28 and TRBJ2-1 gives the whole variable domain DVKVTQSSRYLVKRTGEKVFLECVQDMDHENMFWYRQDPGLGLRLIYFSYDVKMKEKGDIPEGYSVSREKKERFSLILESASTNQTSMYLCASSAGDEQFFGPGTRLTVL.

This clonotype was seen repeatedly, ten times or more. The chain is built from TRBV2 and TRBJ2-7; 9 bases align to TRBD2. The CDR3 contains 14 residues. V dropped 6 bases and J dropped 0; count of bases not matched to a gene: 3. From germline, CDR1 is SNHLY and CDR2 FYNNEI. CDR3 bases: TGTGCCAGCAGAGCTAGCGGGGTCTCCTACGAGCAGTACTTC. The encoded protein is CASRASGVSYEQYF. The full variable domain, in which reference TRBV2 and TRBJ2-7 provide the parts outside the CDR3, is EPEVTQTPSHQVTQMGQEVILRCVPISNHLYFYWYRQILGQKVEFLVSFYNNEISEKSEIFDDQFSVERPDGSNFTLKIRSTKLEDSAMYFCASRASGVSYEQYFGPGTRLTVT.

This clonotype was observed once. The V call is TRBV5-1, the J call TRBJ2-7; the D call may be TRBD1 or TRBD2 (5 bases each). The germline CDR1 and CDR2 sequences are SGHRS and YFSETQ. This CDR3 region has 13 residues. The V and J ends lost 4 bases and 3 bases respectively, with 11 bases between them. CDR3 sequence: CASSPLGDYEQYF. The CDR3 DNA reads TGCGCCAGCAGCCCCTTGGGGGACTACGAGCAGTACTTC.

V and J are TRBV2 and TRBJ2-7, with a tentative D call TRBD1 (6 bases). This CDR3 region has 12 residues. The germline gives CDR1 SNHLY, CDR2 FYNNEI. V was cut by 5 bases and J by 7 bases, with 12 bases left in between. For the CDR3, the DNA is TGTGCCAGCAGTCCGGGACAATGGGAGCAGTACTTC. Protein sequence: CASSPGQWEQYF.

The chain uses TRBV7-2 and TRBJ2-4, with 8 bases lining up with TRBD1. In germline, CDR1 is SGHTA, CDR2 FQGNSA. The junction had 5 bases not matched to a gene; V was cut back by 5 bases and J by 2 bases. This CDR3 region has 15 residues. The CDR3 reads CASSADRGSKNIQYF. The CDR3, as DNA: TGTGCCAGCAGCGCCGACAGGGGTTCCAAAAACATTCAGTACTTC.

Ten or more counts support this clonotype. The chain recombines TRBV20-1 with TRBJ2-7, with TRBD1 identical over 8 bases. The CDR3 runs to 14 residues. V gave up 0 bases and J gave up 2 bases; unmatched junction bases: 3. CDR1 is DFQATT and CDR2 is SNEGSKA in the germline V gene (reference sequence). The CDR3 is CSAREGTGTYEQYF. The CDR3 DNA follows: TGCAGTGCTAGAGAGGGGACAGGTACCTACGAGCAGTACTTC.

The chain combines TRBV7-2 with TRBJ2-1; D gene ambiguous. The germline gives CDR1 SGHTA, CDR2 FQGNSA. This CDR3 comprises 13 residues. The ends were cut back, 4 bases at V and 4 bases at J, with 8 bases in the middle. CDR3 residues: CASSYRPYNEQFF. In DNA form, the CDR3 reads TGTGCCAGCAGCTACCGACCGTACAATGAGCAGTTCTTC.

This clonotype was recorded at least ten times. The chain uses TRBV28 and TRBJ1-2, with D tentatively TRBD1 (5 bases). This CDR3 region has 13 residues. Germline CDR1 is MDHEN and CDR2 is SYDVKM. Deletions cut 8 bases from V and 0 bases from J, with 10 bases between. In nucleotides, the CDR3 is TGTGCCAGCGAGGGACGGTCTAACTATGGCTACACCTTC. Translating gives CASEGRSNYGYTF.

The V and J genes are TRBV12-3 or TRBV12-4 and TRBJ2-7; the D gene could be TRBD1 or TRBD2 (5 bases each). CDR3 length: 13 residues. Trimming pared 3 bases from V and 5 bases from J, leaving 11 bases between. CDR3 DNA: TGTGCCAGCAGTTTGGGGGTCGGGCACGAGCAGTACTTC. This gives the protein CASSLGVGHEQYF.